The 17 T cell receptor beta chains given below trace back to one sample, sequenced in a study of CD8 T cells in Susac syndrome. Reverse transcription of roughly 0.45 to 1 ug RNA was carried out with random hexamers. In TCRdb, the immunoSEQ multiplex PCR reads were re-called with MiXCR into one record per CDR3 protein. The sample shows under 110,000 distinct CDR3 sequences, roughly 94% of them seen only once. The sample taken for sequencing was CD8+ T cells from PBMCs. Source of these receptors: a human donor with Susac syndrome.

The chain links TRBV29-1 to TRBJ2-1; D gene uncertain. Trimming cost V 3 bases and J 0 bases, with 9 bases left between them. The CDR3 runs 14 residues. Germline V gene sequence: CDR1 SQVTM, CDR2 ANQGSEA. In nucleotides, the CDR3 is TGCAGCGTTGAGGACCAAGACTCCTACAATGAGCAGTTCTTC. Translation: CSVEDQDSYNEQFF.

This chain joins TRBV9 and TRBJ1-5; D is undetermined. The germline V gene has CDR1 SGDLS and CDR2 YYNGEE. The CDR3 loop spans 14 amino acids. The V gene lost 0 bases and the J gene lost 4 bases, with 8 bases spanning the gap. DNA of the CDR3: TGTGCCAGCAGCGTAGCTGGGGTGAATCAGCCCCAGCATTTT. Translating gives CASSVAGVNQPQHF.

V gene TRBV29-1 combines with J gene TRBJ2-7; TRBD1 aligns across 9 bases. Germline CDR1 is SQVTM and CDR2 is ANQGSEA. This CDR3 region has 16 residues. V lost 1 base to trimming and J lost 3 bases; unmatched junction nucleotides: 10. CDR3 loop: CSVEGRSRTGDYEQYF. DNA of the CDR3: TGCAGCGTTGAAGGTCGTAGTCGGACAGGGGACTACGAGCAGTACTTC.

In this sample, this clonotype turned up once. The chain uses TRBV20-1 and TRBJ1-1; no clear D. The V gene's germline CDR1 is DFQATT and CDR2 SNEGSKA (reference sequence). Trimming pared 6 bases from V and 1 base from J, leaving 12 bases between. The CDR3 length is 13 residues. The DNA for the CDR3 is TGCAGTGCCCCCGGGCGGACGAACACTGAAGCTTTCTTT. Protein: CSAPGRTNTEAFF.

The chain joins TRBV5-1 to TRBJ1-1, with D hard to call. From germline, CDR1 is SGHRS and CDR2 YFSETQ. The CDR3 consists of 14 residues. Trimming took 0 bases from V and 5 from J, leaving 11 bases between them. For the CDR3, the DNA is TGCGCCAGCAGCTTGGTGAATGGAGGAACTGAAGCTTTCTTT. The encoded protein is CASSLVNGGTEAFF.

The gene calls are TRBV27 and TRBJ2-1, with D tentatively TRBD1 (5 bases). The germline V gene has CDR1 MNHEY and CDR2 SMNVEV (reference sequence). The CDR3 loop spans 13 amino acids. Trimming took off 5 bases at V and 8 bases at J, with 13 bases between the two ends. The CDR3 here is CASSPRGVDEQFF. DNA for the CDR3: TGTGCCAGCAGTCCTAGGGGCGTCGATGAGCAGTTCTTC.

The chain carries TRBV20-1 and TRBJ1-1; tentatively, D is TRBD1 (5 bases). Germline-derived CDR1 and CDR2 are DFQATT and SNEGSKA (reference sequence). The CDR3 is 14 residues long. V lost 2 bases and J 5 bases, leaving 15 bases between the germline ends. Here the CDR3 reads CSARWGGDGTEAFF. CDR3 sequence (DNA): TGCAGTGCTAGATGGGGGGGGGATGGTACTGAAGCTTTCTTT.

The chain is built from TRBV14 and TRBJ2-7; TRBD1 is a possible D gene (5 bases). This CDR3 is 16 amino acids long. Trimming took 1 base from V and 4 from J, leaving 17 bases between them. Germline CDR1 and CDR2: SGHDN and FVKESK. CDR3 loop: CASSQVGWGFGYEQYF. In nucleotides, the CDR3 is TGTGCCAGCAGCCAAGTTGGGTGGGGCTTTGGGTACGAGCAGTACTTC.

The genes are TRBV7-9 and TRBJ2-7; the D gene is possibly TRBD2 (6 bases). Germline loops: CDR1 SEHNR, CDR2 FQNEAQ (reference sequence). V lost 3 bases and J 0 bases, leaving 12 bases between the germline ends. The CDR3 contains 15 residues. Here the CDR3 DNA reads TGTGCCAGCAGCTTCTTCGGGAGAAGCTCCTACGAGCAGTACTTC. This encodes CASSFFGRSSYEQYF.

The chain joins TRBV20-1 to TRBJ2-3; 9 bases agree with TRBD2. CDR1 and CDR2 (germline): DFQATT, SNEGSKA (reference sequence). This CDR3 contains 15 residues. The ends lost 0 bases at V and 7 bases at J; junction bases unmatched: 8. The CDR3 sequence: CSARDRLAGIHTQYF. In DNA form, the CDR3 reads TGCAGTGCTAGAGATAGGCTAGCGGGAATCCATACGCAGTATTTT.

J is TRBJ1-6 and V is TRBV7-9; D ambiguous. V lost 5 bases to trimming and J lost 6 bases, with 2 bases between them. Germline assignment: CDR1 SEHNR and CDR2 FQNEAQ (reference sequence). The CDR3 contains 11 residues. Written as DNA, the CDR3 is TGTGCCAGCAGCCTTAATTCACCCCTCCACTTT. Its protein is CASSLNSPLHF.

The chain has TRBV6-4 and TRBJ1-2; TRBD1 aligns across 10 bases. CDR3 size: 15 residues. Germline V gives CDR1 MRHNA, CDR2 SNTAGT. V lost 7 bases to trimming and J lost 3 bases; unmatched junction nucleotides: 8. Here the CDR3 reads CASTPGTGEYYGYTF. The CDR3 nucleotides read TGTGCCAGCACCCCCGGGACAGGGGAATACTATGGCTACACCTTC.

The rearrangement uses TRBV6-5 and TRBJ2-5; D may be TRBD1 or TRBD2 (6 bases each). Trimming left V 7 bases short and J 7 bases short, with 22 bases between. This CDR3 has 15 residues. The germline CDR1 and CDR2 sequences are MNHEY and SVGAGI. CDR3 protein: CASTPGAGVLVTQYF. CDR3 in DNA: TGTGCCAGCACCCCGGGGGCAGGGGTGCTTGTGACCCAGTACTTC.

The count of this clonotype is one. The genes are TRBV20-1 and TRBJ1-2; 8 nucleotides align to TRBD1. The ends lost 0 bases at V and 8 bases at J; junction bases unmatched: 5. Germline lookup yields CDR1 DFQATT and CDR2 SNEGSKA (reference sequence). The CDR3 totals 13 residues. CDR3 loop: CSARDPDRDGYTF. DNA for the CDR3: TGCAGTGCTAGAGACCCGGACAGGGACGGCTACACCTTC.

This clonotype is medium-sized within its sample. The chain uses TRBV5-4 and TRBJ1-2, with 10 nucleotides matching TRBD1. The CDR3 extends over 14 amino acids. The ends lost 4 bases at V and 4 bases at J; junction bases unmatched: 4. Looked up from germline, CDR1 is SGHNT and CDR2 is YYREEE (reference sequence). CDR3 sequence (DNA): TGTGCCAGCAGCGGGGACAGGGGCGCCTATGGCTACACCTTC. Translation: CASSGDRGAYGYTF.

This clonotype was observed a single time. V and J are TRBV9 and TRBJ2-2; unclear D gene. Germline V gene lookup returns CDR1 SGDLS and CDR2 YYNGEE. This CDR3 region has 15 residues. V shed 2 bases and J shed 3 bases, with 11 bases lying between them. The CDR3 DNA is TGTGCCAGCAGCGTTAGGGCAGCTGACACCGGGGAGCTGTTTTTT. Translated, it gives CASSVRAADTGELFF.

The rearrangement links TRBV7-8 to TRBJ2-1, with 9 bases fitting TRBD2. Germline CDR1 and CDR2: SGHVS and FQNEAQ. This CDR3 has 14 residues. With V trimmed by 5 bases and J by 9 bases, 8 bases remained unmatched. The CDR3: CASSPMRGGGEQFF. For the CDR3, the DNA is TGTGCCAGCAGCCCCATGCGGGGGGGAGGTGAGCAGTTCTTC. The whole variable domain, remainder taken from reference TRBV7-8 and TRBJ2-1, is GAGVSQSPRYKVAKRGQDVALRCDPISGHVSLFWYQQALGQGPEFLTYFQNEAQLDKSGLPSDRFFAERPEGSVSTLKIQRTQQEDSAVYLCASSPMRGGGEQFFGPGTRLTVL.